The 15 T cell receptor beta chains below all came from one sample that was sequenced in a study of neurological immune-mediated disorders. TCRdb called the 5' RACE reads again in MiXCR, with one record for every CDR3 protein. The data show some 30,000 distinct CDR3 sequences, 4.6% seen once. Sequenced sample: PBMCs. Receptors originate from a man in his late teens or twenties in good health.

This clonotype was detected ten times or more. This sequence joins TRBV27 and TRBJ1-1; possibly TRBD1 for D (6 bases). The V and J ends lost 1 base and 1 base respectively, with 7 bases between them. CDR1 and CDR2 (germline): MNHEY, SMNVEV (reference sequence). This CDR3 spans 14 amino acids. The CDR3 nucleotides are TGTGCCAGCAGTTTATTGACAGGGAACACTGAAGCTTTCTTT. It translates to CASSLLTGNTEAFF.

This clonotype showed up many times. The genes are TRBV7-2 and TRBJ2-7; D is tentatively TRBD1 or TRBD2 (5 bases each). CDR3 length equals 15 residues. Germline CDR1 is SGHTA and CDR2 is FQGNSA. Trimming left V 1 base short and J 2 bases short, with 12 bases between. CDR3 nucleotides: TGTGCCAGCAGCTTAGGTTCGGGGCCTACCTACGAGCAGTACTTC. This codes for CASSLGSGPTYEQYF.

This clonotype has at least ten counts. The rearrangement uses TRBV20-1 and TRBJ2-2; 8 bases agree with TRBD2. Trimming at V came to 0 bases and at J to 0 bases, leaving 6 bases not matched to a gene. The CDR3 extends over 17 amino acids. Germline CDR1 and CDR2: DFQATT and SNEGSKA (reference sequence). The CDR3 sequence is CSARDVRAGANTGELFF. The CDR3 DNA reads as TGCAGTGCTAGAGACGTCCGAGCGGGGGCGAACACCGGGGAGCTGTTTTTT.

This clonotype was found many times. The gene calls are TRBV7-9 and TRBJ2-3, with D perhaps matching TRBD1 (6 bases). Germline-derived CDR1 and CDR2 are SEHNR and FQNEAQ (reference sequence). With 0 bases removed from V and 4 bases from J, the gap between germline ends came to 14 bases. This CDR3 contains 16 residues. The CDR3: CASSLADSSRADTQYF. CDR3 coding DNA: TGTGCCAGCAGCTTAGCGGACAGTTCAAGGGCAGATACGCAGTATTTT.

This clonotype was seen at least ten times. The CDR3 loop reads CASSLAGGARGYTF. DNA for the CDR3: TGTGCCAGCAGTCTAGCCGGGGGGGCTCGCGGCTACACCTTC. The V and J genes are TRBV6-5 and TRBJ1-2; D might be TRBD1 (6 bases). The V gene's germline CDR1 is MNHEY and CDR2 SVGAGI. Deletions cut 5 bases from V and 8 bases from J, with 18 bases between. This CDR3 comprises 14 residues.

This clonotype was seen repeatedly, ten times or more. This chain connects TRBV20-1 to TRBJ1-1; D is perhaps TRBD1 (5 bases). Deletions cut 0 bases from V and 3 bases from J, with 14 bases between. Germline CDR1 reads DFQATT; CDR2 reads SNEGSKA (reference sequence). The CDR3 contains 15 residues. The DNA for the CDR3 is TGCAGTGCTAGAGAGCAGGGACGGGGGGACACTGAAGCTTTCTTT. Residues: CSAREQGRGDTEAFF.

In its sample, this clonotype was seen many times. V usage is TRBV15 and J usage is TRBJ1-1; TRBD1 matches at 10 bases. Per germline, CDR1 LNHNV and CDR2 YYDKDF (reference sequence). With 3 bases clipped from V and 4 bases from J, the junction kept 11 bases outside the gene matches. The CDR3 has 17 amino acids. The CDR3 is CATSRTGGERRSTEAFF. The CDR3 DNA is TGTGCCACCAGCAGGACAGGGGGCGAGAGACGGAGCACTGAAGCTTTCTTT.

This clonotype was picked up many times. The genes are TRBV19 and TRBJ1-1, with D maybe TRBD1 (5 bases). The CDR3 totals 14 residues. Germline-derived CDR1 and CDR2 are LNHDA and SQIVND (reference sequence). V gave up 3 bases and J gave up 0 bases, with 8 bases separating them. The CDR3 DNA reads TGTGCCAGTAGTATCGGACACGTGAACACTGAAGCTTTCTTT. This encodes CASSIGHVNTEAFF. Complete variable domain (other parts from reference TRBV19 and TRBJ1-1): DGGITQSPKYLFRKEGQNVTLSCEQNLNHDAMYWYRQDPGQGLRLIYYSQIVNDFQKGDIAEGYSVSREKKESFPLTVTSAQKNPTAFYLCASSIGHVNTEAFFGQGTRLTVV.

CDR3 nucleotides: TGTGCCAGCAGTTGGGGTCGCCCGGGCCACTCTGGGGCCAACGTCCTGACTTTC. Translated: CASSWGRPGHSGANVLTF. The chain uses TRBV12-3 or TRBV12-4 and TRBJ2-6; D gene ambiguous. This CDR3 is 18 amino acids long. V was clipped by 4 bases and J by 0 bases, with 16 bases between them.

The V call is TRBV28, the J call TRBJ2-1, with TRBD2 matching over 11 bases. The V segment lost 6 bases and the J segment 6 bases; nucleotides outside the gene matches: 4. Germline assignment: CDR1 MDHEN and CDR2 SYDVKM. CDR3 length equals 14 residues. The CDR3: CASRGLAGRNEQFF. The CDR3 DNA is TGTGCCAGCAGAGGACTAGCGGGCCGCAATGAGCAGTTCTTC.

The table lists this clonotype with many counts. The CDR3 DNA follows: TGTGCCAGCAGCCCAATACTACAGAGCGAGACTGAAGCTTTCTTT. Translated, it gives CASSPILQSETEAFF. The rearrangement uses TRBV5-6 and TRBJ1-1; D gene uncertain. The CDR3 totals 15 residues. Trimming took off 4 bases at V and 5 bases at J, with 18 bases between the two ends. Germline CDR1 reads SGHDT; CDR2 reads YYEEEE.

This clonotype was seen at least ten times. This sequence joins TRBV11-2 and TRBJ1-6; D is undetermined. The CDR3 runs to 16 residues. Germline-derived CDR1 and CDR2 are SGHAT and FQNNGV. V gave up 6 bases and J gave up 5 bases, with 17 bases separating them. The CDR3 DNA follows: TGTGCCAGCAGACCTACAAAAAGCGGAAATAATTCACCCCTCCACTTT. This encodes CASRPTKSGNNSPLHF. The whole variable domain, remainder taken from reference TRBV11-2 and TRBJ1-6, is EAGVAQSPRYKIIEKRQSVAFWCNPISGHATLYWYQQILGQGPKLLIQFQNNGVVDDSQLPKDRFSAERLKGVDSTLKIQPAKLEDSAVYLCASRPTKSGNNSPLHFGNGTRLTVT.

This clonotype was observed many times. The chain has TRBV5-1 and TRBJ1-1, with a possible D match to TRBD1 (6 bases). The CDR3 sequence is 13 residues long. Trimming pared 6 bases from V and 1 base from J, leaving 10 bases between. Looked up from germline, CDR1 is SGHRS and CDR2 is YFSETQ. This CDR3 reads CASNRDSNTEAFF. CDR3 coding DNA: TGCGCCAGCAACAGGGACTCGAACACTGAAGCTTTCTTT.

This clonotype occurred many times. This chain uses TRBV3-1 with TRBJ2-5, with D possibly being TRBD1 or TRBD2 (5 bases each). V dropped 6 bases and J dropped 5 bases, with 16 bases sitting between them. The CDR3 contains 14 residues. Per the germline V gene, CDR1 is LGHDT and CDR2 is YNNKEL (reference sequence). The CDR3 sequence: CASRHGLSGETQYF. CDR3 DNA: TGTGCCAGCAGACACGGACTCTCAGGGGAGACCCAGTACTTC.

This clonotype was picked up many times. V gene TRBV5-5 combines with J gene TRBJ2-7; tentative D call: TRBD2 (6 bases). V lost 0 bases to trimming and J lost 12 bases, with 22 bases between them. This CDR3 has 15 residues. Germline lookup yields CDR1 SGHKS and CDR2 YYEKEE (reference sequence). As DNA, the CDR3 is TGTGCCAGCAGCTTGGGGGGGACTCTGCGGACCCAGGGGTACTTC. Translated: CASSLGGTLRTQGYF.